There are many counts of the clone carrying this T cell receptor (beta chain). Time point indicated: persistent/refractory GD, antithyroid drugs over 5 years with positive TRAb. Extracted RNA from PBMCs served as the source of the TCR library. TCR beta libraries were built with iRepertoire HTBI primers and Arm-PCR of CDR3 regions. Via MiXCR, TCRdb re-called the multiplex PCR reads, giving one row per CDR3 protein. The data show approximately 360,000 distinct CDR3 sequences, roughly 24% seen once. The record originates from a study of regulatory T cells in long-lasting Graves disease. The CDR3 spans 13 residues. Between the trimmed V and J ends, which lost 6 bases and 6 bases, there was a span of 12 bases. Germline V gene data show CDR1 as SNHLY and CDR2 as FYNNEI.

The chain couples TRBV2 to TRBJ2-4, with D unresolved. The specimen was peripheral blood mononuclear cells (PBMCs), collected when the disease was refractory, from a patient treated with antithyroid drugs. The clonotype was recovered from a woman between 40 and 50 years old with Graves disease. The CDR3 DNA reads as TGTGCCAGCAGGCGTCTATCGGCAAACATTCAGTACTTC. Protein: CASRRLSANIQYF.